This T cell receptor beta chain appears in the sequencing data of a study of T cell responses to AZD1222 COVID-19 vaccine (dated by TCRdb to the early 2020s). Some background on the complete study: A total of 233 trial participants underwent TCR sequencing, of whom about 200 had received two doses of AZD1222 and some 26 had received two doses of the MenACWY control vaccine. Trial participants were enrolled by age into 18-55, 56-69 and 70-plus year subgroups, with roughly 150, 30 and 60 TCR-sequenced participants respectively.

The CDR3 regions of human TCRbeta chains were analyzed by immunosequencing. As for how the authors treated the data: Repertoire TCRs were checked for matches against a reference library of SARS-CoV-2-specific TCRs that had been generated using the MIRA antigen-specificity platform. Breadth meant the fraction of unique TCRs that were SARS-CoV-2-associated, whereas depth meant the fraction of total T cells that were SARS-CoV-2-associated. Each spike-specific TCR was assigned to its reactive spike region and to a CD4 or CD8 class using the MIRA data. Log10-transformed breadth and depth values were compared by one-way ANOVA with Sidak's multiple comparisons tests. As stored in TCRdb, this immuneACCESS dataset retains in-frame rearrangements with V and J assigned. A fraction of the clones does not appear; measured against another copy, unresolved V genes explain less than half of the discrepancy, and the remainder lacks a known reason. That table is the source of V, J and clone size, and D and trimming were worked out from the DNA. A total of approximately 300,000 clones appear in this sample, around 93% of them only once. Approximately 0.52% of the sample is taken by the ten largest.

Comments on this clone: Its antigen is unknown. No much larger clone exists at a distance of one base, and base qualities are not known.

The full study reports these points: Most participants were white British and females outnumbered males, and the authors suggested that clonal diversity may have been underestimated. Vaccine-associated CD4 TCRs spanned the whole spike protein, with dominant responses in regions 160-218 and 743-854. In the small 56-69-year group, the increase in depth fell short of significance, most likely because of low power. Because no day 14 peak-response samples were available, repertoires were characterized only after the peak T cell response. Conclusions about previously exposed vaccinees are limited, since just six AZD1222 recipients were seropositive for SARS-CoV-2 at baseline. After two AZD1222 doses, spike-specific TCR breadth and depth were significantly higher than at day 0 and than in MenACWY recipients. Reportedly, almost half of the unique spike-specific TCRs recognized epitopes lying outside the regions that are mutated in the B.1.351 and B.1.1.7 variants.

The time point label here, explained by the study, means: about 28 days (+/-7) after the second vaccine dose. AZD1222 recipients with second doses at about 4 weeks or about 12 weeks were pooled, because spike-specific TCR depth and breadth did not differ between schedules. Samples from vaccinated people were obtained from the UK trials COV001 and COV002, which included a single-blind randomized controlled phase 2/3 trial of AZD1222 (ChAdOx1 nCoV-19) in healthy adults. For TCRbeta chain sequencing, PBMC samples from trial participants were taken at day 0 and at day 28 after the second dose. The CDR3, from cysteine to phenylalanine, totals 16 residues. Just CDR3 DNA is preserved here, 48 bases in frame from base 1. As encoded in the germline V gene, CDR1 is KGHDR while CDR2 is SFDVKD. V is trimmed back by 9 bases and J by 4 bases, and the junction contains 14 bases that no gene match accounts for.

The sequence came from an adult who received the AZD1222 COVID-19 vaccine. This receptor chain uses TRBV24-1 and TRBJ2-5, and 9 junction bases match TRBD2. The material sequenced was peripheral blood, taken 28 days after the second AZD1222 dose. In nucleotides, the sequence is TGTGCCACCGGAGTTGAGCGGGGCGGGGGGGGAGAGACCCAGTACTTC. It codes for CATGVERGGGGETQYF.